Sequencing of this T cell receptor beta chain was carried out in a study of T-cell reconstitution after alpha-beta-depleted transplantation in children. Study-wide results and limits: Some patients owed their high day-60 TCRbeta diversity to surviving recipient T cells and thymic progenitors. The study reportedly traced alpha-beta T cells about two months after transplant to several hundred expanded graft clones. Newly generated T cells supplied most T-cell counts and diversity one year post-transplant.

Trimming removed 3 bases from V and 2 bases from J, with 10 bases in between. The CDR3 sequence is 14 residues long. This clonotype turned up a few times. Its antigen is not known. As it was prepared, the TCRbeta library received unique molecular identifiers. Each CDR3 protein gets one entry after TCRdb re-called the PCR reads with MiXCR. The data show about 980,000 distinct CDR3 sequences, about 31% seen once. The sequencing used PBMCs, mostly from graft donor cells, collected 360 days after TCRalphabeta/CD19-depleted stem cell transplant. This clonotype was obtained from a boy under three years old who had a stem cell transplant for SCID, so the T cells may come from the graft donor. The chain carries TRBV12-3 or TRBV12-4 and TRBJ1-2, with D unresolved. CDR3: CASSLADGNYGYTF. CDR3 DNA sequence: TGTGCCAGCAGTTTGGCGGACGGAAACTATGGCTACACCTTC.